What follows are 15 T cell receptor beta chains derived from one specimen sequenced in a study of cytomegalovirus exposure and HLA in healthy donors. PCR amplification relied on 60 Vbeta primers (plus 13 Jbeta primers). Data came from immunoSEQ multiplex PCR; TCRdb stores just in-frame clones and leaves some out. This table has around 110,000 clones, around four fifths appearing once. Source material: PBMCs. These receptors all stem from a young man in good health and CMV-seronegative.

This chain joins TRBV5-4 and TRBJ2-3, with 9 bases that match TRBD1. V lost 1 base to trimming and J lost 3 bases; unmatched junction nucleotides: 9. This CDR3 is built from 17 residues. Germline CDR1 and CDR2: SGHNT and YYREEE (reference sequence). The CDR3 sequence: CASSLLTGGIGTDTQYF. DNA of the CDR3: TGTGCCAGCAGCTTGCTGACAGGGGGAATAGGGACAGATACGCAGTATTTT.

CDR3 sequence (DNA): TGTGCCAGCAGCCAAGATTCCAGCGGGGGGTCTATTTTCTACAATGAGCAGTTCTTC. Amino acid sequence: CASSQDSSGGSIFYNEQFF. The chain combines TRBV14 with TRBJ2-1; 9 nucleotides agree with TRBD2. V was pared by 0 bases and J by 3 bases, with 12 bases of the junction left unmatched. The CDR3 covers 19 residues. Germline assignment: CDR1 SGHDN and CDR2 FVKESK.

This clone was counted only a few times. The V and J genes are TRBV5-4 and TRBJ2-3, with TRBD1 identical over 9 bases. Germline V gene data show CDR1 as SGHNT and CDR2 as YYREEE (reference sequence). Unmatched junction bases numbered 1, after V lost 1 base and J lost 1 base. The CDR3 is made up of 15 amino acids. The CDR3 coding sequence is TGTGCCAGCAGCTTGAGGACAGGGGGCACAGATACGCAGTATTTT. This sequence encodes CASSLRTGGTDTQYF.

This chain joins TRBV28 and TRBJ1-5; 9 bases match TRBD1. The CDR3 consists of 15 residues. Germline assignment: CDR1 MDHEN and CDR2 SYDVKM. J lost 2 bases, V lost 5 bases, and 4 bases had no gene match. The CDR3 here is CASSMDRGGNQPQHF. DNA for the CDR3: TGTGCCAGCAGTATGGACAGGGGTGGCAATCAGCCCCAGCATTTT.

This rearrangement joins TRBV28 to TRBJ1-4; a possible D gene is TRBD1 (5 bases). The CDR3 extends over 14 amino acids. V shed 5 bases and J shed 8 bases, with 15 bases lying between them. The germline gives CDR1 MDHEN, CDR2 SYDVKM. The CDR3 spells CASSLGGRAEKLFF. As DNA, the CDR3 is TGTGCCAGCAGTCTCGGGGGTCGGGCGGAAAAACTGTTTTTT.

As DNA, the CDR3 is TGTGCCAGCAGCTTAGACCCTCGACTAGCGGGATTCACCTACGAGCAGTACTTC. Translation: CASSLDPRLAGFTYEQYF. The V call is TRBV7-9, the J call TRBJ2-7, with 11 bases lining up with TRBD2. The CDR3 runs 18 residues. V was pared by 1 base and J by 2 bases, with 10 bases of the junction left unmatched. Germline CDR1 and CDR2: SEHNR and FQNEAQ (reference sequence).

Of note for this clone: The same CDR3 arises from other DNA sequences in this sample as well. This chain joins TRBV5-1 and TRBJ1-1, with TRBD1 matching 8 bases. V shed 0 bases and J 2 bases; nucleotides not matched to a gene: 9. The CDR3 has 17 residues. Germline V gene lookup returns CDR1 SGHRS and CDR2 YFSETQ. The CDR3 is CASSLAPGQVFNTEAFF. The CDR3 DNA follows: TGCGCCAGCAGCTTGGCCCCGGGACAGGTGTTCAACACTGAAGCTTTCTTT.

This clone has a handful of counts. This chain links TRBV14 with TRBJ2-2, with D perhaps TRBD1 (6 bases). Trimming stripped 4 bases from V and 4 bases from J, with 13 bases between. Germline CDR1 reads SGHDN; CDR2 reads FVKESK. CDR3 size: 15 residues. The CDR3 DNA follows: TGTGCCAGCAGCCGACAGGCCGCGGGCACCGGGGAGCTGTTTTTT. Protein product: CASSRQAAGTGELFF.

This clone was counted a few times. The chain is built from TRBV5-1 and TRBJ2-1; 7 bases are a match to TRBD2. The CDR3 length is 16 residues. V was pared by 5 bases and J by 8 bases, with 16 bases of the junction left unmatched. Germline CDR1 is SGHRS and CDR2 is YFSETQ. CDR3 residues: CASRNGLAGDFDEQFF. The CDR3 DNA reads TGCGCCAGCAGAAACGGACTCGCGGGAGACTTCGATGAGCAGTTCTTC.

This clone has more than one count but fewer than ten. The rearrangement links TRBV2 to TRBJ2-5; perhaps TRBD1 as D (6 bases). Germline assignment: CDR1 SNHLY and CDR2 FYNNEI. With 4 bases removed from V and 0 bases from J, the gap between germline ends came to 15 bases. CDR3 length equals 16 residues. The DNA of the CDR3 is TGTGCCAGCAGTGGACAGGCTCATGTGTACCAAGAGACCCAGTACTTC. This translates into CASSGQAHVYQETQYF.

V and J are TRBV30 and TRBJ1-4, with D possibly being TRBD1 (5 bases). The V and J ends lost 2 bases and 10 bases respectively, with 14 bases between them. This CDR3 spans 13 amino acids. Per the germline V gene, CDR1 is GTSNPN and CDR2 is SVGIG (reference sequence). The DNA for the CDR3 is TGTGCCTGGAGTCAACAGGATCTAGGAAAACTGTTTTTT. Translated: CAWSQQDLGKLFF.

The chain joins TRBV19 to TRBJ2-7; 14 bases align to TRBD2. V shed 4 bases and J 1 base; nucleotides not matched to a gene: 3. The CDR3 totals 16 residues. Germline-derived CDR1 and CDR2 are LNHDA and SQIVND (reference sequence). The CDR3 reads CASSTRLAGGSYEQYF. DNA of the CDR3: TGTGCCAGTAGTACTCGACTAGCGGGAGGGTCCTACGAGCAGTACTTC.

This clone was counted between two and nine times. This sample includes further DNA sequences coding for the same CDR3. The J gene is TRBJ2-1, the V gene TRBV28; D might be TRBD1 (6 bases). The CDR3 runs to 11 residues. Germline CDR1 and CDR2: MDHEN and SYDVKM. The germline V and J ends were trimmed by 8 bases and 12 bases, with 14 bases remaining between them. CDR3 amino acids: CASGTGTRQFF. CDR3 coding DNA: TGTGCCAGCGGCACCGGGACAAGGCAGTTCTTC.

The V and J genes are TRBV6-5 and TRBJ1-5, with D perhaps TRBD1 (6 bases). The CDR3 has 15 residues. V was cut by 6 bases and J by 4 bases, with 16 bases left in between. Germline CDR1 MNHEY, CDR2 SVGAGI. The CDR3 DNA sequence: TGTGCCAGCAGAGATGGACAGAGTGCTAATCAGCCCCAGCATTTT. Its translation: CASRDGQSANQPQHF.

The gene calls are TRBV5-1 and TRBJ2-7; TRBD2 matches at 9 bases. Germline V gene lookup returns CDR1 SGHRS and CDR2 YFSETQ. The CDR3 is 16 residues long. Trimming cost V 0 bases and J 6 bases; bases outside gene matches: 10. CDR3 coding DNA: TGCGCCAGCAGCTTGGGGGGTAGCGGGAGTGGAGGCGAGCAGTACTTC. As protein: CASSLGGSGSGGEQYF.